The text below deals with one T cell receptor beta chain. Its specificity is unknown. This sample stems from a study of T cells in Graves' hyperthyroidism and ophthalmopathy. The PBMCs were sourced from fresh peripheral blood (10 ml). Findings and limits, study-wide: The blood repertoire included most of the expanded thyroid clonotypes above 0.001. A median about 6 months before onset, the model predicted ophthalmopathy.

Amplified TCR beta CDR3 regions derived from RNA transcripts. First-round RT-PCR targeting the TCR CDR3 was performed with the HTBI primer set. Via MiXCR, TCRdb re-called the multiplex PCR reads, giving one row per CDR3 protein. This table holds fewer than 250,000 distinct CDR3 sequences, approximately 25% found once. V was clipped by 1 base and J by 0 bases, with 12 bases between them. The CDR3 consists of 16 residues. In germline, CDR1 is SGHVS, CDR2 FQNEAQ. This clonotype originated in a middle-aged woman with Graves' ophthalmopathy. The V and J genes are TRBV7-8 and TRBJ2-5, with D uncertain. The sequenced sample was blood. CDR3 region: CASSLGPVSYQETQYF. DNA for the CDR3: TGTGCCAGCAGCTTAGGGCCAGTGTCGTACCAAGAGACCCAGTACTTC.